One and the same sample provided the 27 T cell receptor beta chains below, sequenced in a study of control samples from healthy donors and cancer patients. Libraries were prepared by immunoSEQ multiplex PCR; TCRdb keeps only in-frame clonotypes and omits some of them. The profile shows around 130,000 clones, 85% to 90% of them singletons. Sequenced: PBMCs. The receptors were gathered from a man between 50 and 59 years old with head and neck cancer.

V usage is TRBV3-1 (or the pseudogene TRBV3-2) and J usage is TRBJ1-2; D remains ambiguous. V was trimmed by 4 bases and J by 3 bases, leaving 9 bases between them. CDR1 and CDR2 from the germline V gene are LGHDT and YNNKEL (reference sequence). The CDR3 is made up of 13 amino acids. The CDR3 DNA is TGTGCCAGCAGCCCTCGGACGGACTATGGCTACACCTTC. Translation gives CASSPRTDYGYTF.

The V call is TRBV18, the J call TRBJ2-3; D gene unclear. The CDR3 has 16 amino acids. Germline values: CDR1 KGHSH, CDR2 LQKENI. V was trimmed by 0 bases and J by 0 bases, leaving 10 bases between them. The chain's CDR3 is CASSPPGDFSTDTQYF. The CDR3 bases are TGTGCCAGCTCACCACCGGGTGACTTTAGCACAGATACGCAGTATTTT. The entire variable domain, with the rest obtained from reference TRBV18 and TRBJ2-3, is as follows: NAGVMQNPRHLVRRRGQEARLRCSPMKGHSHVYWYRQLPEEGLKFMVYLQKENIIDESGMPKERFSAEFPKEGPSILRIQQVVRGDSAAYFCASSPPGDFSTDTQYFGPGTRLTVL.

This rearrangement joins TRBV4-1 to TRBJ2-1; 7 positions agree with TRBD2. Germline-derived CDR1 and CDR2 are MGHRA and YSYEKL. This CDR3 has 16 residues. The V gene end was trimmed by 2 bases and the J gene end by 4 bases; junction bases not matched to a gene: 8. CDR3 protein: CASSQYAGGEYNEQFF. CDR3 DNA sequence: TGCGCCAGCAGCCAATACGCTGGGGGGGAGTACAATGAGCAGTTCTTC.

This chain connects TRBV5-1 to TRBJ1-1, with D possibly being TRBD1 (6 bases). Germline V gene lookup returns CDR1 SGHRS and CDR2 YFSETQ. There are 14 residues in the CDR3. Between the trimmed V and J ends, which lost 4 bases and 1 base, there was a span of 11 bases. CDR3 in amino acids: CASSLGQQNTEAFF. CDR3 sequence (DNA): TGCGCCAGCAGCCTAGGACAGCAGAACACTGAAGCTTTCTTT.

V and J are TRBV30 and TRBJ2-1; TRBD1 might be the D (6 bases). Per the germline V gene, CDR1 is GTSNPN and CDR2 is SVGIG (reference sequence). The CDR3 contains 16 residues. V lost 4 bases, J lost 0 bases, and 16 bases lay in between. The CDR3 DNA reads as TGTGCCTGGAACCGGGACACTGAAATCTCCTACAATGAGCAGTTCTTC. It yields the protein CAWNRDTEISYNEQFF.

This clone is a singleton in its sample. At one of its ends the junction is not consistent with the germline gene, which may arise from a read error. The CDR3 reads CASSYTGAYSYTF. The CDR3 DNA reads TGTGCCAGCAGTTACACCGGGGCCTATAGCTACACCTTC. This chain links TRBV7-8 with TRBJ1-2; D might be TRBD1 (5 bases). The V gene's germline CDR1 is SGHVS and CDR2 FQNEAQ. CDR3 length: 13 amino acids.

The chain uses TRBV6-6 and TRBJ2-7; D call uncertain. CDR1 is MNHNY, CDR2 SVGAGI, per germline (reference sequence). V lost 5 bases to trimming and J lost 3 bases, with 8 bases between them. The CDR3 sequence is 12 residues long. The CDR3 DNA is TGTGCCAGCAGTAGGAACAGCTACGAGCAGTACTTC. It codes for CASSRNSYEQYF.

J is TRBJ2-7 and V is TRBV18, with 12 bases fitting TRBD2. Trimming cost V 3 bases and J 3 bases; bases outside gene matches: 9. CDR1 and CDR2 from the germline V gene are KGHSH and LQKENI. This CDR3 has 17 amino acids. This chain's CDR3 is CASSPNPLAGGIYEQYF. The CDR3 DNA reads TGTGCCAGCTCACCTAACCCTCTAGCGGGGGGGATCTACGAGCAGTACTTC.

The chain couples TRBV3-1 (or the pseudogene TRBV3-2) to TRBJ2-2, with no clear D. The V end was cut by 1 base, the J end by 0 bases, with 9 bases between. The V gene's germline CDR1 is LGHDT and CDR2 YNNKEL (reference sequence). There are 16 residues in the CDR3. As DNA, the CDR3 is TGTGCCAGCAGCCAAGCGATCCTCCCGAACACCGGGGAGCTGTTTTTT. Translation gives CASSQAILPNTGELFF.

V is TRBV3-1 (or the pseudogene TRBV3-2) and J is TRBJ1-1, with 7 bases fitting TRBD1. With 0 bases clipped from V and 3 bases from J, the junction kept 4 bases outside the gene matches. Germline V gene sequence: CDR1 LGHDT, CDR2 YNNKEL (reference sequence). The CDR3 loop spans 15 amino acids. The CDR3 protein is CASSQDGDSYTEAFF. The CDR3 coding sequence is TGTGCCAGCAGCCAAGATGGGGACAGCTACACTGAAGCTTTCTTT.

The chain carries TRBV7-9 and TRBJ1-1; possibly TRBD1 for D (5 bases). The germline CDR1 and CDR2 sequences are SEHNR and FQNEAQ (reference sequence). This CDR3 is built from 13 residues. V was pared by 5 bases and J by 1 base, with 8 bases between. CDR3 region: CASSPQGNTEAFF. The CDR3 region has the DNA TGTGCCAGCAGCCCGCAGGGGAACACTGAAGCTTTCTTT.

The chain recombines TRBV6-5 with TRBJ1-5, with 8 positions matching TRBD1. Trimming at V came to 0 bases and at J to 6 bases, leaving 4 bases not matched to a gene. Looked up from germline, CDR1 is MNHEY and CDR2 is SVGAGI. The CDR3 spans 15 residues. CDR3 in DNA: TGTGCCAGCAGTTACTCCCCAGGGGGCGGTCAGCCCCAGCATTTT. Residues: CASSYSPGGGQPQHF.

The chain couples TRBV28 to TRBJ2-7, with 7 bases identical to TRBD2. CDR1 MDHEN and CDR2 SYDVKM come from the germline V gene. V lost 5 bases and J lost 2; bases outside the gene matches: 6. The CDR3 has 14 amino acids. Here the CDR3 reads CASSSGNPPYEQYF. CDR3 in DNA: TGTGCCAGCAGTAGCGGGAATCCCCCCTACGAGCAGTACTTC.

The chain carries TRBV9 and TRBJ2-7; the match to TRBD1 covers 8 bases. CDR1 is SGDLS and CDR2 is YYNGEE in the germline V gene. The CDR3 is made up of 15 amino acids. The ends lost 4 bases at V and 3 bases at J; junction bases unmatched: 9. The CDR3 region has the DNA TGTGCCAGCAGCCAAGAATGGGACAGGAGCTACGAGCAGTACTTC. Amino acid sequence: CASSQEWDRSYEQYF.

The gene calls are TRBV11-2 and TRBJ2-7; 8 bases align to TRBD1. Germline CDR1 and CDR2: SGHAT and FQNNGV. After removal of 1 base from V and 1 base from J, the junction contained 0 bases not matched to a gene. This CDR3 has 14 amino acids. CDR3 bases: TGTGCCAGCAGCTTAGGGACAGGGTCCTACGAGCAGTACTTC. It encodes CASSLGTGSYEQYF.

The V gene is TRBV12-3 or TRBV12-4, the J gene TRBJ2-7; the D is unclear. V lost 1 base and J 2 bases, leaving 6 bases between the germline ends. The CDR3 totals 13 residues. CDR3 sequence (DNA): TGTGCCAGCAGTTTAGGTGGCCCCTACGAGCAGTACTTC. Translated, it gives CASSLGGPYEQYF.

CDR3 nucleotide sequence: TGCGCCAGCAGCCCCGGGGGGAAGGATCAGCCCCAGCATTTT. It specifies CASSPGGKDQPQHF. The rearrangement uses TRBV5-1 and TRBJ1-5; maybe TRBD1 (5 bases). This CDR3 is 14 amino acids long. Germline V gives CDR1 SGHRS, CDR2 YFSETQ. The V gene lost 4 bases and the J gene lost 5 bases, with 13 bases spanning the gap.

The rearrangement links TRBV19 to TRBJ1-1, with 8 positions matching TRBD1. The CDR3 runs 14 residues. V dropped 4 bases and J dropped 6; count of bases not matched to a gene: 7. The germline CDR1 and CDR2 sequences are LNHDA and SQIVND (reference sequence). CDR3 protein: CASSTDRGSPEAFF. CDR3 bases: TGTGCCAGTAGTACAGACAGGGGTTCCCCTGAAGCTTTCTTT.

The rearrangement joins TRBV16 to TRBJ1-6, with TRBD1 as a possible D gene (5 bases). V shed 2 bases and J shed 9 bases, with 14 bases lying between them. Germline V gene sequence: CDR1 KGHSY, CDR2 FQNENV. The CDR3 is 15 amino acids. The CDR3 reads CASSQSDGARSPLHF. In DNA, the CDR3 is TGTGCCAGCAGCCAAAGCGACGGGGCACGTTCACCCCTCCACTTT. Full variable domain (remainder filled in from reference TRBV16 and TRBJ1-6): GEEVAQTPKHLVRGEGQKAKLYCAPIKGHSYVFWYQQVLKNEFKFLISFQNENVFDETGMPKERFSAKCLPNSPCSLEIQATKLEDSAVYFCASSQSDGARSPLHFGNGTRLTVT.

The V gene is TRBV4-2, the J gene TRBJ2-1; 7 nucleotides match TRBD2. After removal of 4 bases from V and 6 bases from J, the junction contained 12 bases not matched to a gene. CDR3 length: 16 residues. CDR1 and CDR2 from the germline V gene are LGHNA and YNFKEQ. The CDR3 spells CASSLFPSGLLNEQFF. CDR3 sequence (DNA): TGTGCCAGCAGCCTCTTTCCTAGCGGCCTCCTCAATGAGCAGTTCTTC.

This sequence joins TRBV7-9 and TRBJ2-1; no definite D call. Germline lookup yields CDR1 SEHNR and CDR2 FQNEAQ (reference sequence). V was cut by 2 bases and J by 8 bases, with 7 bases left in between. The CDR3 totals 12 residues. DNA of the CDR3: TGTGCCAGCAGCTTAATCCAGGATGAGCAGTTCTTC. Its translation is CASSLIQDEQFF. Combining the CDR3 with reference TRBV7-9 and TRBJ2-1 gives the whole variable domain DTGVSQNPRHKITKRGQNVTFRCDPISEHNRLYWYRQTLGQGPEFLTYFQNEAQLEKSRLLSDRFSAERPKGSFSTLEIQRTEQGDSAMYLCASSLIQDEQFFGPGTRLTVL.

The chain links TRBV7-8 to TRBJ2-3; perhaps TRBD2 as D (6 bases). Per the germline V gene, CDR1 is SGHVS and CDR2 is FQNEAQ. The CDR3 loop spans 15 amino acids. Trimming pared 1 base from V and 1 base from J, leaving 9 bases between. CDR3 in DNA: TGTGCCAGCAGCTTAGGACTAGACGGCACAGATACGCAGTATTTT. It codes for CASSLGLDGTDTQYF.

The chain employs TRBV3-1 (or the pseudogene TRBV3-2) and TRBJ2-3; D might be TRBD1 or TRBD2, each matching 6 bases. Trimming left V 1 base short and J 0 bases short, with 11 bases between. The germline V gene has CDR1 LGHDT and CDR2 YNNKEL (reference sequence). The CDR3 length is 16 residues. The CDR3 DNA follows: TGTGCCAGCAGCCAAGGAGGGGGGACCAGCACAGATACGCAGTATTTT. Protein sequence: CASSQGGGTSTDTQYF.

This sequence joins TRBV7-9 and TRBJ1-4; tentative D call: TRBD1 (5 bases). The CDR3 extends over 14 amino acids. Deletions cut 1 base from V and 4 bases from J, with 7 bases between. CDR1 is SEHNR, CDR2 FQNEAQ, per germline (reference sequence). DNA for the CDR3: TGTGCCAGCAGCTTAGTGACAGTTAATGAAAAACTGTTTTTT. Translated: CASSLVTVNEKLFF.

This chain connects TRBV12-3 or TRBV12-4 to TRBJ1-1; D not certain. The CDR3 loop spans 12 amino acids. The germline V and J ends were trimmed by 6 bases and 1 base, with 6 bases remaining between them. In nucleotides, the CDR3 is TGTGCCAGCAGGGACGGGAACACTGAAGCTTTCTTT. Its protein product is CASRDGNTEAFF.

This chain joins TRBV7-9 and TRBJ2-1; 10 nucleotides line up with TRBD1. The germline CDR1 and CDR2 sequences are SEHNR and FQNEAQ (reference sequence). The CDR3 loop spans 15 amino acids. The trim removed 5 bases at V and 8 bases at J, leaving 9 bases unmatched. CDR3 nucleotide sequence: TGTGCCAGCAGCACGGGACAGGGGACAATGGATGAGCAGTTCTTC. Translated: CASSTGQGTMDEQFF.

The chain recombines TRBV28 with TRBJ1-1, with D unresolved. CDR3 length: 15 residues. V dropped 0 bases and J dropped 1 base, with 9 bases sitting between them. Germline CDR1 MDHEN, CDR2 SYDVKM. CDR3 loop: CASSLWSPGNTEAFF. As DNA, the CDR3 is TGTGCCAGCAGTTTATGGTCCCCGGGGAACACTGAAGCTTTCTTT.